These T cell receptor beta chains were read from a single sample in a study of blood T cell repertoires in COVID-19. Assay used: immunoSEQ multiplex PCR; TCRdb lists only in-frame clones, some missing. In the table there are 25,000 to 35,000 clones, 72% of which are singletons. Material for sequencing was peripheral blood. The source is a boy aged 2 to 9 with active or convalescent COVID-19. The CDR3 runs from the conserved cysteine through the conserved F or W. Rows may omit the clone size; those that give it use once, few, many or a size class.

abundance	v_gene	j_gene	CDR3aa
.	TRBV6-2/TRBV6-3	TRBJ2-7	CASSYLGSGNEQYF
.	TRBV10-1	TRBJ2-1	CASWDTSSYNEQFF
few	TRBV11-2	TRBJ2-2	CASSFSGRAYGTGELFF
.	TRBV29-1	TRBJ1-6	CSAGQGAYNSPLHF
.	TRBV7-2	TRBJ2-2	CASSPQARGNTGELFF
.	TRBV7-2	TRBJ1-1	CASSLGQGSTEAFF
.	TRBV9	TRBJ2-2	CASSSAGDTGELFF
.	TRBV19	TRBJ1-6	CASSIGGTGGSPLHF
.	TRBV30	TRBJ1-4	CAWSVLTTNEKLFF
few	TRBV19	TRBJ1-1	CATTLYKNTEAFF
.	TRBV28	TRBJ1-4	CASRHAGGDEKLFF
once	TRBV15	TRBJ2-3	CATSISGGDYRDTQYF
once	TRBV5-6	TRBJ2-7	CASSSFSYEQYF
once	TRBV6-5	TRBJ1-4	CASSYGRSPNEKLFF
.	TRBV5-1	TRBJ2-7	CASSSLAGPYEQYF
many	TRBV3-1/TRBV3-2	TRBJ1-5	CASSSTGYSNQPQHF
few	TRBV6-2/TRBV6-3	TRBJ1-2	CASSTAVMDRVDYGYTF
.	TRBV3-1/TRBV3-2	TRBJ1-1	CASSPGTGGTEAFF
.	TRBV28	TRBJ2-1	CASSLRLAGLNEQFF
.	TRBV27	TRBJ1-2	CASTQLGQGYGYTF
few	TRBV30	TRBJ2-7	CAWSPRTSGRAISEQYF
.	TRBV28	TRBJ1-5	CASQGQGQGNSNQPQHF
few	TRBV7-2	TRBJ1-6	CASSFEDRKSPLHF
few	TRBV15	TRBJ1-3	CATSSLQGNTIYF
.	TRBV11-3	TRBJ2-1	CASSLAQTGGRDEQFF
few	TRBV12-3/TRBV12-4	TRBJ2-2	CASSLSFGELFF
.	TRBV7-9	TRBJ2-1	CASSQRGGSHNEQFF
once	TRBV30	TRBJ1-5	CAWSRRDRGLNQPQHF
.	TRBV19	TRBJ1-2	CASSTGQGNYGYTF
.	TRBV29-1	TRBJ2-1	CSVARLAGEVFF
.	TRBV6-1	TRBJ1-2	CASSDRTGGYGYTF
.	TRBV18	TRBJ1-3	CASSPQTGEAGNTIYF
.	TRBV4-3	TRBJ1-4	CASSQDPGLDEKLFF